A single sample is the source of the 2 T cell receptor beta chains below, sequenced in a study of early T cells in non-severe SARS-CoV-2 infection. In TCRdb, the 5' RACE reads were re-called with MiXCR into one record per CDR3 protein. This table holds nearly 30,000 distinct CDR3 sequences, about 6.1% found once. The sequenced sample was whole blood. The receptor set was obtained from an adult who was a healthcare worker with PCR-confirmed SARS-CoV-2 infection or an uninfected control (not recorded which).

In this sample, this clonotype turned up many times. The chain carries TRBV20-1 and TRBJ2-1, with a possible D match to TRBD2 (7 bases). Germline assignment: CDR1 DFQATT and CDR2 SNEGSKA (reference sequence). This CDR3 is built from 15 residues. V lost 3 bases and J 8 bases, leaving 20 bases between the germline ends. The CDR3 here is CSARPPGGLGHEQFF. CDR3 DNA sequence: TGCAGTGCTAGGCCCCCGGGGGGCCTTGGACATGAGCAGTTCTTC.

The sample holds many counts of this clonotype. This chain joins TRBV30 and TRBJ1-1, with D maybe TRBD1 (6 bases). Germline V gene lookup returns CDR1 GTSNPN and CDR2 SVGIG (reference sequence). CDR3 size: 16 residues. V lost 8 bases to trimming and J lost 0 bases, with 22 bases between them. CDR3 amino acids: CAHGGAGAQVNTEAFF. In nucleotides, the CDR3 is TGTGCCCACGGGGGTGCAGGGGCGCAGGTGAACACTGAAGCTTTCTTT.